This paragraph covers one T cell receptor beta chain sequence. The CDR3 runs to 14 residues. CDR1 DFQATT and CDR2 SNEGSKA come from the germline V gene (reference sequence). Trimming took off 3 bases at V and 4 bases at J, with 16 bases between the two ends. Libraries were prepared by immunoSEQ multiplex PCR; TCRdb keeps only in-frame clonotypes and omits some of them. This table holds approximately 210,000 clones, 70% to 85% found once. The data are from a study of blood T cell repertoires in COVID-19. The rearrangement joins TRBV20-1 to TRBJ2-7, with TRBD1 as a possible D gene (6 bases). Material: PBMCs or T cells enriched from blood (not recorded which). The clonotype comes from a woman aged 60-75 years who had recovered from COVID-19. DNA of the CDR3: TGCAGTGCTAGTTCTCCCGGGACAAAGTACGAGCAGTACTTC. Protein product: CSASSPGTKYEQYF.